These 13 T cell receptor beta chains originate from one sample sequenced in a study of T cells expressing NK-cell markers. TCRdb re-called the 5' RACE reads and catalogs CDR3 proteins one per entry, DNA excluded. The table for this sample gives over 200,000 distinct CDR3 sequences. The sequenced sample consisted of blood T cells: a sorted CD56 or NKG2C T cell subset, CD4+ or CD8+ T cells, or bulk PBMC T cells (not recorded which). The receptors were gathered from a man younger than 30 in good health.

V usage is TRBV6-2 or TRBV6-3 and J usage is TRBJ2-7. CDR3 size: 12 residues. Per germline, CDR1 MNHEY and CDR2 SVGEGT. CDR3 residues: CASSYLLTEQYF.

This rearrangement joins TRBV2 to TRBJ2-5; TCRdb names TRBD1, which stays unverified in the absence of DNA. The CDR3 runs to 14 residues. Germline assignment: CDR1 SNHLY and CDR2 FYNNEI. CDR3 region: CASSGQGGLETQYF.

The genes are TRBV20-1 and TRBJ2-1; without DNA, the TCRdb call of TRBD2 cannot be checked. CDR3 length: 16 residues. Germline CDR1 and CDR2: DFQATT and SNEGSKA (reference sequence). The CDR3 is CSARGGRGGGYNEQFF.

The V call is TRBV6-5, the J call TRBJ2-1; TCRdb designates TRBD2, a call that cannot be tested without DNA. Germline assignment: CDR1 MNHEY and CDR2 SVGAGI. The CDR3 contains 15 residues. CDR3 protein: CASSYALSSYNEQFF.

The chain carries TRBV12-3 or TRBV12-4 and TRBJ1-2. The CDR3 runs to 14 residues. CDR3 sequence reads: CASSLWRSSYGYTF.

The V call is TRBV12-3 or TRBV12-4, the J call TRBJ1-1; lacking DNA, the TRBD1 call made by TCRdb goes unchecked. The CDR3 loop spans 13 amino acids. The CDR3 here is CASSLGEVTEAFF.

The chain joins TRBV6-5 to TRBJ2-1; TCRdb returns TRBD1, unconfirmable since there is no DNA. The CDR3 is 17 amino acids. Looked up from germline, CDR1 is MNHEY and CDR2 is SVGAGI. The chain's CDR3 is CASSYSIGQGAPNEQFF.

The chain recombines TRBV20-1 with TRBJ1-4. The CDR3 runs 12 residues. CDR1 and CDR2 from the germline V gene are DFQATT and SNEGSKA (reference sequence). CDR3 sequence: CSARPVNEKLFF.

The J gene is TRBJ1-5, the V gene TRBV5-6; the D call from TCRdb, TRBD1, cannot be confirmed without DNA. The CDR3 contains 15 residues. Per germline, CDR1 SGHDT and CDR2 YYEEEE. The CDR3 loop reads CASSYGQSFYQPQHF. The full variable domain, completed using reference TRBV5-6 and TRBJ1-5, is DAGVTQSPTHLIKTRGQQVTLRCSPKSGHDTVSWYQQALGQGPQFIFQYYEEEERQRGNFPDRFSGHQFPNYSSELNVNALLLGDSALYLCASSYGQSFYQPQHFGDGTRLSIL.

The chain joins TRBV29-1 to TRBJ2-2. Germline assignment: CDR1 SQVTM and CDR2 ANQGSEA. This CDR3 is 14 amino acids long. CDR3: CSVVRTMGTGELFF.

The chain carries TRBV4-2 and TRBJ1-5; the TCRdb call, TRBD1, lacks DNA for checking. This CDR3 is built from 18 residues. Per germline, CDR1 LGHNA and CDR2 YNFKEQ. The CDR3 sequence: CASSQDSWGQGKVQPQHF.

The rearrangement joins TRBV7-2 to TRBJ2-1. Germline V CDR1 and CDR2: SGHTA, FQGNSA. The CDR3 covers 15 residues. The CDR3 sequence is CASSLAGAPYNEQFF. The whole variable domain, filled in from reference TRBV7-2 and TRBJ2-1, reads GAGVSQSPSNKVTEKGKDVELRCDPISGHTALYWYRQSLGQGLEFLIYFQGNSAPDKSGLPSDRFSAERTGGSVSTLTIQRTQQEDSAVYLCASSLAGAPYNEQFFGPGTRLTVL.

The chain uses TRBV7-2 and TRBJ2-7; TCRdb calls TRBD1, which cannot be checked without DNA. The CDR3 runs to 15 residues. The germline gives CDR1 SGHTA, CDR2 FQGNSA. The CDR3 region is CASRGQTGTADEQYF.